The 15 T cell receptor beta chains given below trace back to one sample, sequenced in a study of blood T cell repertoires in COVID-19. Clones were sequenced by immunoSEQ multiplex PCR, and TCRdb holds only the in-frame ones, with some missing. The table includes hundreds of thousands of clones, 70% to 90% detected once. The sample taken for sequencing was PBMCs or T cells enriched from blood (not recorded which). The receptors were gathered from a man aged 40-49 years in a cohort exposed to, infected with or recovered from COVID-19 (not recorded which).

The V call is TRBV5-1, the J call TRBJ1-4; possibly TRBD1 for D (5 bases). The CDR3 is 12 amino acids. Trimming removed 2 bases from V and 7 bases from J, with 6 bases in between. Germline assignment: CDR1 SGHRS and CDR2 YFSETQ. The CDR3 DNA sequence: TGCGCCAGCAGCTTCGACAGTGAAAAACTGTTTTTT. Translated: CASSFDSEKLFF.

The chain employs TRBV5-1 and TRBJ2-1; 8 bases are a match to TRBD2. Germline V gene lookup returns CDR1 SGHRS and CDR2 YFSETQ. The CDR3 totals 18 residues. The V segment lost 0 bases and the J segment 0 bases; nucleotides outside the gene matches: 8. As DNA, the CDR3 is TGCGCCAGCAGCTTGGGGACTATAAGCGGGAGCTCCTACAATGAGCAGTTCTTC. This encodes CASSLGTISGSSYNEQFF.

The chain links TRBV27 to TRBJ2-7, with D possibly matching TRBD1 (5 bases). Germline V gene sequence: CDR1 MNHEY, CDR2 SMNVEV (reference sequence). Between the trimmed V and J ends, which lost 6 bases and 3 bases, there was a span of 18 bases. This CDR3 contains 15 residues. The CDR3 loop reads CASSRNTGRGYEQYF. The CDR3, as DNA: TGTGCCAGCAGCCGTAATACAGGTAGAGGCTACGAGCAGTACTTC.

The table lists this clone with many counts. V gene TRBV11-2 combines with J gene TRBJ1-1; the D gene is possibly TRBD1 (5 bases). Trimming took 0 bases from V and 1 from J, leaving 12 bases between them. Per germline, CDR1 SGHAT and CDR2 FQNNGV. The CDR3 has 16 residues. For the CDR3, the DNA is TGTGCCAGCAGCTTAGAGATGGGGCGGAAGAACACTGAAGCTTTCTTT. Encoded protein: CASSLEMGRKNTEAFF. The variable domain in full, with the rest retrieved from reference TRBV11-2 and TRBJ1-1, is EAGVAQSPRYKIIEKRQSVAFWCNPISGHATLYWYQQILGQGPKLLIQFQNNGVVDDSQLPKDRFSAERLKGVDSTLKIQPAKLEDSAVYLCASSLEMGRKNTEAFFGQGTRLTVV.

V gene TRBV4-1 combines with J gene TRBJ1-6; 7 nucleotides line up with TRBD1. The ends lost 1 base at V and 8 bases at J; junction bases unmatched: 2. This CDR3 region has 14 residues. CDR1 is MGHRA, CDR2 YSYEKL, per germline. This CDR3 reads CASSQGQGYSPLHF. CDR3 bases: TGCGCCAGCAGCCAAGGACAGGGATATTCACCCCTCCACTTT.

Here the CDR3 reads CASSPQTSGYQETQYF. In DNA form, the CDR3 reads TGTGCCAGCTCACCACAGACTAGCGGATACCAAGAGACCCAGTACTTC. The chain uses TRBV18 and TRBJ2-5, with 9 nucleotides matching TRBD2. The CDR3 runs to 16 residues. CDR1 KGHSH and CDR2 LQKENI come from the germline V gene. V lost 1 base and J lost 0; bases outside the gene matches: 3.

The gene calls are TRBV5-6 and TRBJ2-7; a weak D match, TRBD2 (5 bases). Germline values: CDR1 SGHDT, CDR2 YYEEEE. The V end was cut by 4 bases, the J end by 9 bases, with 23 bases between. The CDR3 extends over 15 amino acids. This CDR3 reads CASSPRGMVPLWQYF. The DNA for the CDR3 is TGTGCCAGCAGCCCACGGGGAATGGTTCCCCTTTGGCAGTACTTC. The whole variable domain, filled in from reference TRBV5-6 and TRBJ2-7, reads DAGVTQSPTHLIKTRGQQVTLRCSPKSGHDTVSWYQQALGQGPQFIFQYYEEEERQRGNFPDRFSGHQFPNYSSELNVNALLLGDSALYLCASSPRGMVPLWQYFGPGTRLTVT.

The chain is built from TRBV2 and TRBJ1-4, with D possibly being TRBD1 (6 bases). CDR1 and CDR2 from the germline V gene are SNHLY and FYNNEI. The length of the CDR3 is 15 residues. V lost 5 bases and J 7 bases, leaving 17 bases between the germline ends. CDR3 DNA sequence: TGTGCCAGCAGTACTGGACAGACTACGCCTGAAAAACTGTTTTTT. It translates to CASSTGQTTPEKLFF.

The chain recombines TRBV11-3 with TRBJ2-7; TRBD1 is a possible D gene (6 bases). CDR1 and CDR2 from the germline V gene are SGHNT and YENEEA. V lost 5 bases and J lost 5, with 13 bases in between. This CDR3 region has 13 residues. CDR3 residues: CASSTGQSDEQYF. The CDR3 bases are TGTGCCAGCAGCACAGGACAGTCAGACGAGCAGTACTTC.

V gene TRBV29-1 combines with J gene TRBJ2-7, with a tentative D call TRBD1 (6 bases). Germline values: CDR1 SQVTM, CDR2 ANQGSEA. The ends were cut back, 7 bases at V and 1 base at J, with 14 bases in the middle. This CDR3 is 13 amino acids long. CDR3 sequence reads: CSARDTHSYEQYF. In nucleotides, the CDR3 is TGCAGCGCCCGGGACACCCATTCCTACGAGCAGTACTTC.

The J gene is TRBJ1-5, the V gene TRBV30; a weak D match, TRBD1 (5 bases). The germline V and J ends were trimmed by 0 bases and 3 bases, with 12 bases remaining between them. The germline V gene has CDR1 GTSNPN and CDR2 SVGIG (reference sequence). CDR3 length: 15 amino acids. CDR3 nucleotide sequence: TGTGCCTGGAGTGTAGGAGGGGATTTCAATCAGCCCCAGCATTTT. Translation gives CAWSVGGDFNQPQHF.

This clone was picked up a small number of times. The rearrangement joins TRBV10-1 to TRBJ2-1; D might be TRBD2 (5 bases). CDR1 is WNHNN and CDR2 is SYGVQD in the germline V gene (reference sequence). This CDR3 comprises 13 residues. V was pared by 7 bases and J by 2 bases, with 9 bases between. The CDR3 nucleotides read TGCGCCAGCATCCGCGGGCCCTACAATGAGCAGTTCTTC. Translated: CASIRGPYNEQFF.

A single count supports this clone. The V gene is TRBV27, the J gene TRBJ2-7; D might be TRBD1 (6 bases). CDR3 size: 14 residues. The V gene lost 3 bases and the J gene lost 3 bases, with 12 bases spanning the gap. Germline V gives CDR1 MNHEY, CDR2 SMNVEV (reference sequence). For the CDR3, the DNA is TGTGCCAGCAGTTTGGGGGTAGGGGGCTACGAGCAGTACTTC. Residues: CASSLGVGGYEQYF.

Concerning this clone: Other DNA sequences in the same sample also yield this CDR3. V gene TRBV19 combines with J gene TRBJ1-5, with TRBD1 matching over 7 bases. Trimming at V came to 1 base and at J to 6 bases, leaving 3 bases not matched to a gene. CDR1 and CDR2 (germline): LNHDA, SQIVND (reference sequence). The length of the CDR3 is 14 residues. The CDR3 region is CASSIGAGGQPQHF. CDR3 bases: TGTGCCAGTAGTATAGGCGCAGGGGGTCAGCCCCAGCATTTT. The full variable domain, in which reference TRBV19 and TRBJ1-5 provide the parts outside the CDR3, is DGGITQSPKYLFRKEGQNVTLSCEQNLNHDAMYWYRQDPGQGLRLIYYSQIVNDFQKGDIAEGYSVSREKKESFPLTVTSAQKNPTAFYLCASSIGAGGQPQHFGDGTRLSIL.

This chain joins TRBV4-1 and TRBJ1-5; 7 bases are shared with TRBD1. The junction had 6 bases not matched to a gene; V was cut back by 0 bases and J by 7 bases. The CDR3 extends over 15 amino acids. Germline CDR1 is MGHRA and CDR2 is YSYEKL. As DNA, the CDR3 is TGCGCCAGCAGCCAAGAGCCAGGGGGTGGGCAGCCCCAGCATTTT. Protein sequence: CASSQEPGGGQPQHF.